This T cell receptor beta chain emerged from a study of T cell changes during pregnancy in multiple sclerosis. There are 15 residues in the CDR3. Per germline, CDR1 MGHRA and CDR2 YSYEKL. The J segment lost 3 bases and the V segment lost 1 base, leaving 3 bases of the junction unmatched. Profiled with immunoSEQ multiplex PCR; TCRdb holds only in-frame clones, not every one. The sample carries about 27,000 clones, 88% recorded once. The origin of this receptor is a female donor with multiple sclerosis, enrolled in a pregnancy study. The input for sequencing was CD8+ T cells from peripheral blood mononuclear cells, taken in the second trimester of pregnancy. The chain uses TRBV4-1 and TRBJ1-5; 7 nucleotides align to TRBD1. The CDR3 spells CASSQGQGPNQPQHF. The DNA for the CDR3 is TGCGCCAGCAGCCAAGGACAGGGTCCCAATCAGCCCCAGCATTTT.